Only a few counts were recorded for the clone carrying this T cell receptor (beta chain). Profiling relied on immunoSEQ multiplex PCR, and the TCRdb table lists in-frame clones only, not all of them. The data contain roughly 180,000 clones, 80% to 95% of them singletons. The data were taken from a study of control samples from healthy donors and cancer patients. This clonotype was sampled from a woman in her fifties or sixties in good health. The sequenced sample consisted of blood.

The CDR3 region has the DNA TGCAGCGTTGGTTTTAACACTGAAGCTTTCTTT. It encodes CSVGFNTEAFF. The chain couples TRBV29-1 to TRBJ1-1, with D hard to call. The CDR3 is 11 amino acids. Germline assignment: CDR1 SQVTM and CDR2 ANQGSEA. V gave up 4 bases and J gave up 2 bases, with 5 bases separating them.